The rows below give T cell receptor beta chains drawn from one sample of a study of T cells in localized non-small cell lung cancer. Using immunoSEQ multiplex PCR, the repertoire was profiled, and TCRdb retains in-frame clones only, with some absent. The profile shows around 26,000 clones, under 95% of them singletons. The sequenced sample was peripheral blood, obtained before any cancer treatment. These receptors were obtained from an older female donor with stage II squamous cell lung carcinoma. CDR3s include the opening cysteine and the closing phenylalanine or tryptophan. D genes are given only for firm matches. Clone size appears in some rows only: once, few, many, or a class for an expanded clone.

V,J,size,D,length,DNA,CDR3
TRBV4-1,TRBJ2-7,NA,TRBD1,15,TGCGCCAGCAGCCCCGGACAGGGGATGACCTACGAGCAGTACTTC,CASSPGQGMTYEQYF
TRBV19,TRBJ2-7,NA,NA,12,TGTGCCTCTGGGGGGATCTCCTACGAGCAGTACTTC,CASGGISYEQYF
TRBV6-5,TRBJ1-1,NA,NA,13,TGTGCCAGCAGTTACTCCGCAGGGGTTGAAGCTTTCTTT,CASSYSAGVEAFF
TRBV6-5,TRBJ2-7,NA,NA,14,TGTGCCAGCAGTTCTCCGGGACGAACCTACGAGCAGTACTTC,CASSSPGRTYEQYF
TRBV6-6,TRBJ2-3,NA,NA,14,TGTGCCAGCAGTTCCGACGGAAGCACAGATACGCAGTATTTT,CASSSDGSTDTQYF
TRBV7-8,TRBJ1-1,NA,NA,18,TGTGCCAGCAGCTTCCGCCTGACGACAGCCCGACGGGACACTGAAGCTTTCTTT,CASSFRLTTARRDTEAFF
TRBV9,TRBJ1-2,NA,TRBD1,14,TGTGCCAGCAGCGTAGCTACAGGGGGGTACGGCTACACCTTC,CASSVATGGYGYTF
TRBV7-8,TRBJ1-2,few,TRBD1,16,TGTGCCAGCAGCGCAGAAGGACAGGGCCGACGCTATGGCTACACCTTC,CASSAEGQGRRYGYTF
TRBV11-2,TRBJ2-5,NA,NA,14,TGTGCCAGCAGCCTACTCGCCCGGAGAGAGACCCAGTACTTC,CASSLLARRETQYF
TRBV6-1,TRBJ2-2,once,NA,14,TGTGCCAGCAGTGGCCGGACCGCAGCCGGGGAGCTGTTTTTT,CASSGRTAAGELFF
TRBV7-9,TRBJ2-6,NA,NA,14,TGTGCCAGCAGCTCCAGCTCTGGGGCCAACGTCCTGACTTTC,CASSSSSGANVLTF
TRBV11-3,TRBJ1-1,NA,NA,13,TGTGCCAGCGGCCAGGGTATGAACACTGAAGCTTTCTTT,CASGQGMNTEAFF
TRBV6-1,TRBJ1-2,NA,TRBD1,14,TGTGCCAGCAGTGAACGGGGGACAGGTCGCGGCTACACCTTC,CASSERGTGRGYTF
TRBV27,TRBJ2-5,NA,TRBD2,16,TGTGCCAGCAGTTCGCTCGAGCGGGGGACCGGGGAGACCCAGTACTTC,CASSSLERGTGETQYF
TRBV2,TRBJ1-1,NA,TRBD1,15,TGTGCCAGCAGTACCCTTGGGACAGGGAGGACTGAAGCTTTCTTT,CASSTLGTGRTEAFF
TRBV9,TRBJ2-2,few,NA,12,TGTGCCAGCAGCTCTAGCGCCGGGGAGCTGTTTTTT,CASSSSAGELFF
TRBV20-1,TRBJ1-1,NA,NA,11,TGCAGTGCAACTGGACTCCCCTTGGCTTTCTTT,CSATGLPLAFF
TRBV5-4,TRBJ1-1,few,NA,12,TGTGCCAGCAGCTTTATGAACACTGAAGCTTTCTTT,CASSFMNTEAFF
TRBV5-6,TRBJ1-4,NA,NA,14,TGTGCCAGCAGCTTGCCAGGTGTAGGGGAAAAACTGTTTTTT,CASSLPGVGEKLFF
TRBV6-1,TRBJ1-1,NA,NA,16,TGTGCCAGCAGTGTCCGGGAAATCCAGTCCAACACTGAAGCTTTCTTT,CASSVREIQSNTEAFF
TRBV27,TRBJ2-1,NA,NA,15,TGTGCCAGCAGTTCCCCCCTGAGCTCCTACAATGAGCAGTTCTTC,CASSSPLSSYNEQFF
TRBV29-1,TRBJ1-2,NA,NA,10,TGCAGCGTTGCAGCCGGGGGCTACACCTTC,CSVAAGGYTF
TRBV7-9,TRBJ2-1,NA,TRBD2,14,TGTGCCAGCAATCTAGCGGGAGGCTACAATGAGCAGTTCTTC,CASNLAGGYNEQFF
TRBV4-2,TRBJ2-3,NA,NA,16,TGTGCCAGCAGCTTGTACGGGGGCGGGTGGGCAGATACGCAGTATTTT,CASSLYGGGWADTQYF
TRBV4-2,TRBJ1-2,NA,NA,14,TGTGCCAGCAGCCAAGTCGGAGGAATCTATGGCTACACCTTC,CASSQVGGIYGYTF
TRBV7-8,TRBJ2-3,NA,TRBD2,15,TGTGCCAGCAGCCCCCGGGGCGGGGGGGCCGATACGCAGTATTTT,CASSPRGGGADTQYF
TRBV28,TRBJ1-2,NA,NA,11,TGTGCCAGCACCGGGAATGATGGCTACACCTTC,CASTGNDGYTF
TRBV28,TRBJ1-2,few,TRBD1,13,TGTGCCAGCAGTTTAGAGGGGGCGCGGGGCTACACCTTC,CASSLEGARGYTF
TRBV5-1,TRBJ1-6,NA,TRBD1,16,TGCGCCAGCAGCTTGGATCCACAGGGGGATCGTTCACCCCTCCACTTT,CASSLDPQGDRSPLHF
TRBV30,TRBJ1-5,once,TRBD1,14,TGTGCCTGGAGTACAACAGGGGGTAGTCAGCCCCAGCATTTT,CAWSTTGGSQPQHF
TRBV7-8,TRBJ2-6,NA,NA,20,TGTGCCAGCAGCTTAGACCCCCGGGGAGTAGTTAATTCTGGGGCCAACGTCCTGACTTTC,CASSLDPRGVVNSGANVLTF
TRBV5-1,TRBJ1-1,NA,TRBD1,14,TGCGCCAGCACCTTAACAGGGGGGAACACTGAAGCTTTCTTT,CASTLTGGNTEAFF
TRBV15,TRBJ2-1,NA,NA,14,TGTGCCACCAGCAGTTGGCTAGCTTCAGGTGAGCAGTTCTTC,CATSSWLASGEQFF
TRBV4-3,TRBJ2-7,NA,TRBD2,15,TGCGCCAGCAGCCAAGTCCCGGGGGGTTCCTACGAGCAGTACTTC,CASSQVPGGSYEQYF
TRBV7-9,TRBJ2-7,once,TRBD1,14,TGTGCCAGCAACTCAGGGGGCGCAGGTAACGAGCAGTACTTC,CASNSGGAGNEQYF
TRBV30,TRBJ1-4,NA,NA,13,TGTGCCTGGACGGTTGGCGCCGCGACCGGAGTGTTTTTT,CAWTVGAATGVFF
TRBV27,TRBJ1-3,NA,NA,14,TGTGCCAGCAGTCTAGGGGTTTCGGCAAACACCATATATTTT,CASSLGVSANTIYF
TRBV6-6,TRBJ1-3,NA,NA,16,TGTGCCAGCACCAGCGGCTGGGGGTACTCTGGAAACACCATATATTTT,CASTSGWGYSGNTIYF
TRBV7-2,TRBJ1-6,NA,NA,13,TGTGCCAGCAGCTTATTTGCGTATTCACCCCTCCACTTT,CASSLFAYSPLHF
TRBV2,TRBJ1-3,once,TRBD1,16,TGTGCCAGCAGTGTCGTAGGGGGCGACTCTGGAAACACCATATATTTT,CASSVVGGDSGNTIYF
TRBV6-5,TRBJ2-2,NA,NA,15,TGTGCCAGCAGTTACTCGAGCAGTTATACCGGGGAGCTGTTTTTT,CASSYSSSYTGELFF
TRBV11-3,TRBJ2-1,NA,NA,13,TGTGCCAGCAGCTTAGATTACAACAATGAGCAGTTCTTC,CASSLDYNNEQFF
TRBV5-1,TRBJ1-2,NA,NA,14,TGCGCCAGCAGCCAGACAGGCGACAACTATGGCTACACCTTC,CASSQTGDNYGYTF
TRBV2,TRBJ1-2,NA,TRBD1,12,TGTGCCAGCAGTCGACAGGGAGAGGGCTACACCTTC,CASSRQGEGYTF
TRBV18,TRBJ1-1,NA,NA,15,TGTGCCAGCTCACCACCCACCGGCATGAACACTGAAGCTTTCTTT,CASSPPTGMNTEAFF
TRBV4-2,TRBJ2-3,NA,TRBD2,19,TGTGCCAGCAGCCAAGAGGGAGGCACTAGCGGGGGGGACGCAGATACGCAGTATTTT,CASSQEGGTSGGDADTQYF
TRBV6-1,TRBJ2-1,NA,TRBD2,17,TGTGCCAGCAGTGAAATTCGGAGACTAGCGATGGGGAATGAGCAGTTCTTC,CASSEIRRLAMGNEQFF
TRBV15,TRBJ1-2,NA,NA,15,TGTGCCACCAGCAGAGAGACAGCAGCAGGGTATGGCTACACCTTC,CATSRETAAGYGYTF
TRBV18,TRBJ2-7,NA,NA,15,TGTGCCAGCTCACCACTGGACTCGGCAGCTTACGAGCAGTACTTC,CASSPLDSAAYEQYF
TRBV10-2,TRBJ1-6,NA,NA,13,TGCGCCAGCAGCGGGGGGAGGGATTCACCCCTCCACTTT,CASSGGRDSPLHF
TRBV7-7,TRBJ2-5,NA,TRBD1,15,TGTGCTAGCAGCTTAGATGGACAGGGCCGGGAGACCCAGTACTTC,CASSLDGQGRETQYF
TRBV11-3,TRBJ2-6,NA,NA,14,TGTGCCAGCAGCCCCAAGGCTGGGGCCAACGTCCTGACTTTC,CASSPKAGANVLTF
TRBV5-1,TRBJ1-5,NA,NA,12,TGCGCCAGCAGCTCGCCGGGGGAGCCCCAGCATTTT,CASSSPGEPQHF
TRBV28,TRBJ1-1,once,NA,16,TGTGCCAGCAGTTTAAGGTTCGGCAGGGGGAACACTGAAGCTTTCTTT,CASSLRFGRGNTEAFF
TRBV6-5,TRBJ1-1,NA,NA,14,TGTGCCAGCAGTTTCACCAGGGCTAGCACTGAAGCTTTCTTT,CASSFTRASTEAFF
TRBV28,TRBJ2-5,once,NA,13,TGTGCCAGCACGGGTTCGTACCAAGAGACCCAGTACTTC,CASTGSYQETQYF
TRBV6-6,TRBJ2-5,NA,TRBD2,13,TGTGCCAGCAACCCCCGGGGGGAAGAGACCCAGTACTTC,CASNPRGEETQYF
TRBV30,TRBJ2-1,NA,TRBD2,15,TGTGCCTGGAGTTCACCGGGACTAGCATTGAATGAGCAGTTCTTC,CAWSSPGLALNEQFF